These 4 T cell receptor beta chains were sequenced from one sample in a study of Graves' ophthalmopathy and Graves' hyperthyroidism. The study amplified TCR beta CDR3 regions using RNA transcripts. The library came from an HTBI-primed first-round RT-PCR and a second-round multiplex PCR. TCRdb re-derived calls from the multiplex PCR reads in MiXCR, one entry per CDR3 protein. Among about 740,000 distinct CDR3 sequences listed, 40% were seen once. Sequencing was done on a sample of peripheral blood. These receptors came from an adult man with Graves' ophthalmopathy.

This clonotype was seen once. An end of the junction differs from the germline gene, which may be a read error. J is TRBJ2-7 and V is TRBV12-3 or TRBV12-4; D perhaps matches TRBD1 (5 bases). CDR3 length equals 13 residues. CDR3 amino acids: CAGSYRQTYEQYF. As DNA, the CDR3 is TGTGCCGGCAGTTACAGGCAGACCTACGAGCAGTACTTC.

At least ten counts were recorded for this clonotype. V and J are TRBV6-1 and TRBJ1-5; D is unresolved. The CDR3 is 12 residues long. Germline CDR1 MNHNS, CDR2 SASEGT. V gave up 6 bases and J gave up 0 bases, with 3 bases separating them. DNA for the CDR3: TGTGCCAGCAGGGGTAGCAATCAGCCCCAGCATTTT. Protein: CASRGSNQPQHF.

In regard to this clonotype: A much larger clonotype is one base distant, so this may be a read error. This sequence joins TRBV2 and TRBJ1-5; 11 nucleotides agree with TRBD1. The germline CDR1 and CDR2 sequences are SNHLY and FYNNEI. Trimming took 7 bases from V and 6 from J; bases not matched to a gene: 8. This CDR3 contains 15 residues. The CDR3 coding sequence is TGTGCCAGCACGAGGGACAGGGGGTTACTTCAGCCCCAGCATTTT. Amino acids: CASTRDRGLLQPQHF.

The sample holds many counts of this clonotype. CDR3 in DNA: TGTGCCACCAGCAACCACCCGGGGAGATATAATTCACCCCTCCACTTT. Translated, it gives CATSNHPGRYNSPLHF. V usage is TRBV15 and J usage is TRBJ1-6; D ambiguous. Looked up from germline, CDR1 is LNHNV and CDR2 is YYDKDF (reference sequence). V was shortened by 4 bases and J by 4 bases, with 14 bases between the two germline ends. The CDR3 spans 16 residues.